This T cell receptor beta chain derives from a study of blood T cell repertoires in COVID-19. Study context: Samples came from the United States, Italy and Spain, spanning acute and convalescent COVID-19. T cells, B-cell-depleted T cells, or PBMCs provided the cDNA or gDNA that served as material.

This CDR3 spans 16 amino acids. CDR1 and CDR2 (germline): SGHAT, FQNNGV. The V segment lost 4 bases and the J segment 0 bases; nucleotides outside the gene matches: 2. Original methodology: Nucleated cell number was recorded as an estimate derived from reference gene primer amplification. Profiling relied on immunoSEQ multiplex PCR, and the TCRdb table lists in-frame clones only, not all of them. That table gives V, J and clone size, and the DNA gave D and trimming. The sample gives approximately 220,000 clones, around four fifths of which show up once; 2% to 3% is in the top ten. The source material was peripheral blood. V is TRBV11-2 and J is TRBJ1-3; 11 nucleotides agree with TRBD1. The TCR sequence derives from a woman aged 40 to 50 with active or convalescent COVID-19. For the CDR3, the DNA is TGTGCCAGCAGCTGGGGGACAGGGGGCTCTGGAAACACCATATATTTT. It codes for CASSWGTGGSGNTIYF. Variable domain in full (rest from reference TRBV11-2 and TRBJ1-3): EAGVAQSPRYKIIEKRQSVAFWCNPISGHATLYWYQQILGQGPKLLIQFQNNGVVDDSQLPKDRFSAERLKGVDSTLKIQPAKLEDSAVYLCASSWGTGGSGNTIYFGEGSWLTVV.